This TCR beta chain was captured by sequencing in a study of blood T cell repertoires in COVID-19. Study-wide context: Donors in the United States, Italy and Spain gave samples during acute or convalescent COVID-19.

TCRdb's table, derived via immunoSEQ multiplex PCR, lists solely in-frame clones and lacks some. The sample holds about 200,000 clones, approximately 90% seen once. This TCR was recovered from a man in his forties or fifties with acute or convalescent COVID-19. Sequencing used peripheral blood.

As DNA, the CDR3 is TGTGCCAGCAGCTTAGTCACAGGGACGGCTTTCTTT. It specifies CASSLVTGTAFF. The gene calls are TRBV7-9 and TRBJ1-1; possible D gene TRBD1, 6 bases. Germline V gene lookup returns CDR1 SEHNR and CDR2 FQNEAQ (reference sequence). The CDR3 length is 12 residues. V was shortened by 1 base and J by 11 bases, with 11 bases between the two germline ends.